These 25 T cell receptor beta chains originate from one sample sequenced in a study of PD-1 blockade in classical Hodgkin lymphoma. Every patient relapsed after autologous stem cell transplantation, and brentuximab vedotin exposure varied. Magnetic negative selection of thawed PBMCs was the method by which CD4+ T cells were purified. Only in-frame clones appear in the TCRdb table, and some are missing; sequencing was by immunoSEQ multiplex PCR. The sample has about 12,000 clones, around four fifths seen once. The source was CD4+ T cells from blood, collected at baseline. These receptors all stem from a human donor with classical Hodgkin lymphoma.

Details on this clone: Other DNA sequences in this sample translate to the same CDR3. The gene calls are TRBV5-1 and TRBJ1-2; D uncertain. The V gene lost 0 bases and the J gene lost 4 bases, with 4 bases spanning the gap. The length of the CDR3 is 12 residues. From germline, CDR1 is SGHRS and CDR2 YFSETQ. CDR3 loop: CASSLDSYGYTF. The CDR3 region has the DNA TGCGCCAGCAGCTTGGACAGCTATGGCTACACCTTC.

J is TRBJ2-1 and V is TRBV4-3; possible D gene TRBD1, 5 bases. CDR1 is LGHNA, CDR2 YSLEER, per germline. CDR3 size: 15 residues. Trimming pared 0 bases from V and 6 bases from J, leaving 12 bases between. The CDR3 protein is CASSQDITGTNEQFF. The CDR3 DNA sequence: TGCGCCAGCAGCCAAGATATAACAGGTACCAATGAGCAGTTCTTC.

The chain couples TRBV19 to TRBJ1-4; 7 bases are shared with TRBD1. Trimming removed 5 bases from V and 8 bases from J; junction bases left unmatched: 5. CDR3 length: 13 residues. The germline V gene has CDR1 LNHDA and CDR2 SQIVND (reference sequence). CDR3 loop: CASSPRDSEKLFF. The DNA for the CDR3 is TGTGCCAGTAGTCCTCGGGACAGCGAAAAACTGTTTTTT. Combining the CDR3 with reference TRBV19 and TRBJ1-4 gives the whole variable domain DGGITQSPKYLFRKEGQNVTLSCEQNLNHDAMYWYRQDPGQGLRLIYYSQIVNDFQKGDIAEGYSVSREKKESFPLTVTSAQKNPTAFYLCASSPRDSEKLFFGSGTQLSVL.

The gene calls are TRBV7-2 and TRBJ2-2; 16 bases map to TRBD2. V shed 5 bases, J shed 3 bases, and the junction held 3 bases outside the gene matches. Germline V gene data show CDR1 as SGHTA and CDR2 as FQGNSA. The CDR3 is made up of 17 amino acids. The CDR3 region is CASSVGLAGGYTGELFF. CDR3 in DNA: TGTGCCAGCAGCGTGGGACTAGCGGGGGGGTACACCGGGGAGCTGTTTTTT. Combining the CDR3 with reference TRBV7-2 and TRBJ2-2 gives the whole variable domain GAGVSQSPSNKVTEKGKDVELRCDPISGHTALYWYRQSLGQGLEFLIYFQGNSAPDKSGLPSDRFSAERTGGSVSTLTIQRTQQEDSAVYLCASSVGLAGGYTGELFFGEGSRLTVL.

The V call is TRBV28, the J call TRBJ1-1; 8 bases match TRBD1. CDR1 is MDHEN, CDR2 SYDVKM, per germline. CDR3 size: 13 residues. The ends lost 6 bases at V and 4 bases at J; junction bases unmatched: 4. In DNA, the CDR3 is TGTGCCAGCAGGAGTACAGGGGGCACTGAAGCTTTCTTT. It is translated as CASRSTGGTEAFF.

The V and J genes are TRBV19 and TRBJ2-1, with 11 bases identical to TRBD1. After removal of 5 bases from V and 8 bases from J, the junction contained 8 bases not matched to a gene. Germline CDR1 reads LNHDA; CDR2 reads SQIVND (reference sequence). This CDR3 is 15 amino acids long. This chain's CDR3 is CASSPRTGGIYEQFF. CDR3 DNA sequence: TGTGCCAGTAGTCCCAGGACAGGGGGCATCTATGAGCAGTTCTTC.

The chain joins TRBV5-6 to TRBJ2-7; 10 bases match TRBD1. This CDR3 has 15 amino acids. The germline V gene encodes CDR1 SGHDT and CDR2 YYEEEE. Losses at the gene ends were 4 bases for V and 1 base for J; bases not matched to a gene: 5. The chain's CDR3 is CASSRGTGASYEQYF. The CDR3 region has the DNA TGTGCCAGCAGCAGAGGGACAGGGGCTTCCTACGAGCAGTACTTC.

The chain carries TRBV2 and TRBJ2-1; D possibly matches TRBD1 or TRBD2 (5 bases each). Germline V CDR1 and CDR2: SNHLY, FYNNEI. The V gene lost 5 bases and the J gene lost 5 bases, with 10 bases spanning the gap. The CDR3 sequence is 13 residues long. CDR3 loop: CASSWDRDNEQFF. The CDR3 region has the DNA TGTGCCAGCAGTTGGGACCGGGACAATGAGCAGTTCTTC.

Only one count was recorded for this clone. V is TRBV5-4 and J is TRBJ2-3; TRBD2 matches 8 bases. The length of the CDR3 is 13 residues. V lost 6 bases, J lost 6 bases, and 6 bases stayed unmatched. The germline gives CDR1 SGHNT, CDR2 YYREEE (reference sequence). The CDR3 DNA reads as TGTGCCAGCACCTTAGCGGGGCTGGATACGCAGTATTTT. As protein: CASTLAGLDTQYF.

The chain has TRBV7-2 and TRBJ1-3; TRBD1 agrees at 9 bases. The germline V gene has CDR1 SGHTA and CDR2 FQGNSA. The length of the CDR3 is 15 residues. The V and J ends lost 5 bases and 4 bases, in that order; junction bases with no gene match: 6. The CDR3 sequence: CASSPRQGGGNTIYF. CDR3 bases: TGTGCCAGCAGCCCCAGACAGGGGGGAGGAAACACCATATATTTT.

This chain links TRBV6-5 with TRBJ1-1; the D is unclear. Germline V CDR1 and CDR2: MNHEY, SVGAGI. Trimming removed 0 bases from V and 1 base from J, with 9 bases in between. The CDR3 loop spans 15 amino acids. Here the CDR3 reads CASSYSLQSNTEAFF. The CDR3 nucleotides read TGTGCCAGCAGTTACTCGTTACAGTCGAACACTGAAGCTTTCTTT.

The chain couples TRBV6-4 to TRBJ1-1; D is undetermined. The CDR3 covers 14 residues. The germline gives CDR1 MRHNA, CDR2 SNTAGT. The V and J ends lost 4 bases and 5 bases respectively, with 14 bases between them. The CDR3: CASSAYGSETEAFF. In DNA form, the CDR3 reads TGTGCCAGCAGTGCCTACGGGAGTGAGACTGAAGCTTTCTTT.

This clone was detected only once. The CDR3 bases are TGTGCCAGCAGTCAACTAGCGGGGGGCACAGATACGCAGTATTTT. Protein product: CASSQLAGGTDTQYF. The chain links TRBV6-6 to TRBJ2-3, with 11 bases lining up with TRBD2. CDR1 MNHNY and CDR2 SVGAGI come from the germline V gene (reference sequence). This CDR3 comprises 15 residues. Unmatched junction bases numbered 2, after V lost 5 bases and J lost 1 base.

The chain combines TRBV7-3 with TRBJ1-6; TRBD1 aligns across 7 bases. Germline V gene lookup returns CDR1 SGHTA and CDR2 FQGTGA. Unmatched junction bases numbered 6, after V lost 2 bases and J lost 8 bases. The CDR3 runs 15 residues. CDR3 in amino acids: CASSLDVGGDSPLHF. CDR3 in DNA: TGTGCCAGCAGCTTAGATGTAGGGGGCGATTCACCCCTCCACTTT.

V and J are TRBV7-2 and TRBJ2-1; D unresolved. The CDR3 length is 11 residues. Germline CDR1 and CDR2: SGHTA and FQGNSA. The germline V and J ends were trimmed by 6 bases and 5 bases, with 5 bases remaining between them. CDR3 coding DNA: TGTGCCAGCAGGCGGAACAATGAGCAGTTCTTC. Amino acids: CASRRNNEQFF.

V gene TRBV4-3 combines with J gene TRBJ1-2; the match to TRBD1 covers 9 bases. The CDR3 runs 16 residues. Germline loops: CDR1 LGHNA, CDR2 YSLEER. Trimming took 1 base from V and 3 from J; bases not matched to a gene: 6. CDR3 residues: CASSQAGTGRHYGYTF. DNA of the CDR3: TGCGCCAGCAGCCAAGCGGGGACAGGGAGGCACTATGGCTACACCTTC.

This chain connects TRBV29-1 to TRBJ2-2, with a weak D call TRBD2 (6 bases). The V end was cut by 6 bases, the J end by 6 bases, with 14 bases between. The CDR3 length is 13 residues. The germline V gene encodes CDR1 SQVTM and CDR2 ANQGSEA. This CDR3 is CSVGAGSPGELFF. The CDR3 coding sequence is TGCAGCGTCGGGGCGGGGTCCCCCGGGGAGCTGTTTTTT.

The chain couples TRBV5-4 to TRBJ2-2, with 9 bases fitting TRBD2. Germline V gene lookup returns CDR1 SGHNT and CDR2 YYREEE (reference sequence). The V and J ends lost 4 bases and 0 bases, in that order; junction bases with no gene match: 4. The CDR3 spans 16 residues. CDR3 bases: TGTGCCAGCAGCCCTGGACTAGCGACGAACACCGGGGAGCTGTTTTTT. It specifies CASSPGLATNTGELFF.

The rearrangement links TRBV5-1 to TRBJ2-5; TRBD2 agrees at 11 bases. CDR1 and CDR2 from the germline V gene are SGHRS and YFSETQ. The V and J ends lost 6 bases and 1 base, in that order; junction bases with no gene match: 5. CDR3 length: 15 residues. In DNA form, the CDR3 reads TGCGCCAGCACGAGACTAGCGGGGTTCCAAGAGACCCAGTACTTC. Protein sequence: CASTRLAGFQETQYF. Full variable domain (missing parts from reference TRBV5-1 and TRBJ2-5): KAGVTQTPRYLIKTRGQQVTLSCSPISGHRSVSWYQQTPGQGLQFLFEYFSETQRNKGNFPGRFSGRQFSNSRSEMNVSTLELGDSALYLCASTRLAGFQETQYFGPGTRLLVL.

This chain joins TRBV4-3 and TRBJ2-7; no firm D call. Looked up from germline, CDR1 is LGHNA and CDR2 is YSLEER. The CDR3 is made up of 14 amino acids. Trimming removed 0 bases from V and 7 bases from J, with 13 bases in between. CDR3 DNA sequence: TGCGCCAGCAGCCAAGATAGCCAACCCAGGGAGCAGTACTTC. This sequence encodes CASSQDSQPREQYF.

V gene TRBV7-9 combines with J gene TRBJ1-1, with a weak D call TRBD1 (6 bases). The V gene lost 1 base and the J gene lost 7 bases, with 19 bases spanning the gap. CDR1 and CDR2 (germline): SEHNR, FQNEAQ (reference sequence). CDR3 length: 16 residues. As DNA, the CDR3 is TGTGCCAGCAGCTTAGGGGTCAACAGGGTTTCAAATGAAGCTTTCTTT. Translated: CASSLGVNRVSNEAFF.

The chain joins TRBV5-6 to TRBJ2-3; perhaps TRBD2 as D (7 bases). Per the germline V gene, CDR1 is SGHDT and CDR2 is YYEEEE. V lost 2 bases, J lost 5 bases, and 18 bases lay in between. The CDR3 extends over 16 amino acids. In DNA, the CDR3 is TGTGCCAGCAGCTTTGCCGGGGGGCCAGGGGTAGATACGCAGTATTTT. Translated, it gives CASSFAGGPGVDTQYF. The complete variable domain, with remaining parts taken from reference TRBV5-6 and TRBJ2-3, reads DAGVTQSPTHLIKTRGQQVTLRCSPKSGHDTVSWYQQALGQGPQFIFQYYEEEERQRGNFPDRFSGHQFPNYSSELNVNALLLGDSALYLCASSFAGGPGVDTQYFGPGTRLTVL.

The V call is TRBV7-2, the J call TRBJ1-2; 8 nucleotides align to TRBD1. In germline, CDR1 is SGHTA, CDR2 FQGNSA. The CDR3 loop spans 16 amino acids. V was clipped by 5 bases and J by 1 base; unmatched bases: 9. The CDR3 region is CASSTTGASRNYGYTF. CDR3 DNA sequence: TGTGCCAGCAGCACGACAGGGGCCAGTCGTAACTATGGCTACACCTTC.

CDR3 loop: CAWSLQGVEKLFF. In nucleotides, the CDR3 is TGTGCCTGGAGTTTACAGGGGGTGGAAAAACTGTTTTTT. The rearrangement joins TRBV30 to TRBJ1-4; TRBD1 aligns across 8 bases. Germline V gene lookup returns CDR1 GTSNPN and CDR2 SVGIG (reference sequence). The CDR3 has 13 residues. The J segment lost 8 bases and the V segment lost 2 bases, leaving 4 bases of the junction unmatched.

The chain recombines TRBV4-1 with TRBJ2-1; 8 bases map to TRBD2. The CDR3 covers 16 residues. Trimming at V came to 0 bases and at J to 7 bases, leaving 8 bases not matched to a gene. Germline V lookup: CDR1 MGHRA, CDR2 YSYEKL. The CDR3 region has the DNA TGCGCCAGCAGCCAAGAGGCGGGGGGTTTACTAAATGAGCAGTTCTTC. Translation gives CASSQEAGGLLNEQFF.